The 9 T cell receptor beta chains presented below share a single source sample, sequenced in a study of T cells of healthy individuals. TCRdb recomputed calls from the 5' RACE reads with MiXCR, one row per CDR3 protein. The sample shows approximately 50,000 distinct CDR3 sequences, under 15% of them seen only once. The receptors derive from a human donor in good health.

This clonotype occurred many times. The rearrangement uses TRBV7-2 and TRBJ2-7; no clear D gene. This CDR3 has 11 residues. With 7 bases removed from V and 4 bases from J, the gap between germline ends came to 8 bases. Looked up from germline, CDR1 is SGHTA and CDR2 is FQGNSA. CDR3 protein: CASTLDYEQYF. CDR3 bases: TGTGCCAGCACCCTAGATTACGAGCAGTACTTC.

The gene calls are TRBV29-1 and TRBJ2-5, with D perhaps TRBD2 (7 bases). The V and J ends lost 6 bases and 4 bases respectively, with 18 bases between them. Germline V lookup: CDR1 SQVTM, CDR2 ANQGSEA. The CDR3 contains 14 residues. In nucleotides, the CDR3 is TGCAGCGTCGGGGGGCTCGGGGGACGAGAGACCCAGTACTTC. It encodes CSVGGLGGRETQYF.

The J gene is TRBJ1-2, the V gene TRBV24-1; maybe TRBD1 (6 bases). Trimming shortened V by 7 bases and J by 6 bases, and 14 bases separated the two germline ends. The CDR3 is 13 residues long. Germline CDR1 reads KGHDR; CDR2 reads SFDVKD. The CDR3 is CATSDTGYDGYTF. CDR3 sequence (DNA): TGTGCCACCAGCGATACAGGGTACGATGGCTACACCTTC.

This clonotype was observed a handful of times. This chain uses TRBV29-1 with TRBJ2-1, with D perhaps TRBD1 (6 bases). Germline V gene sequence: CDR1 SQVTM, CDR2 ANQGSEA. This CDR3 contains 16 residues. V lost 3 bases, J lost 2 bases, and 17 bases lay in between. CDR3 sequence (DNA): TGCAGCGTTGATGGTCGCGGCAGGGGACCCTACAATGAGCAGTTCTTC. This translates into CSVDGRGRGPYNEQFF.

The chain couples TRBV7-2 to TRBJ2-1; tentative D call: TRBD2 (6 bases). The V and J ends lost 1 base and 8 bases respectively, with 12 bases between them. Germline CDR1 and CDR2: SGHTA and FQGNSA. This CDR3 is built from 14 residues. CDR3 sequence (DNA): TGTGCCAGCAGCTTAGGCCTAGCGTCAGATGAGCAGTTCTTC. It codes for CASSLGLASDEQFF. Full variable domain (remainder filled in from reference TRBV7-2 and TRBJ2-1): GAGVSQSPSNKVTEKGKDVELRCDPISGHTALYWYRQSLGQGLEFLIYFQGNSAPDKSGLPSDRFSAERTGGSVSTLTIQRTQQEDSAVYLCASSLGLASDEQFFGPGTRLTVL.

The sample holds many counts of this clonotype. CDR3 DNA sequence: TGTGCCAGCAGCCCCGTGAGGGGGCGACCCTATGGCTACACCTTC. Amino acids: CASSPVRGRPYGYTF. The chain employs TRBV6-5 and TRBJ1-2; 7 positions agree with TRBD1. Per germline, CDR1 MNHEY and CDR2 SVGAGI. V lost 6 bases and J lost 4; bases outside the gene matches: 11. The CDR3 covers 15 residues.

This chain joins TRBV10-3 and TRBJ2-7; 7 bases fit TRBD2. The V segment lost 11 bases and the J segment 0 bases; nucleotides outside the gene matches: 13. The CDR3 length is 15 residues. Germline values: CDR1 ENHRY, CDR2 SYGVKD. In DNA form, the CDR3 reads TGTGCCGCGACTAGCTCGGTCACGAGCTCCTACGAGCAGTACTTC. The encoded protein is CAATSSVTSSYEQYF.

This clonotype showed up many times. V usage is TRBV10-3 and J usage is TRBJ2-1; 8 bases fit TRBD2. Germline CDR1 reads ENHRY; CDR2 reads SYGVKD. CDR3 length: 13 residues. Trimming took 10 bases from V and 2 from J; bases not matched to a gene: 4. For the CDR3, the DNA is TGTGCCACTTTAGCGGGAACCTACAATGAGCAGTTCTTC. Translating gives CATLAGTYNEQFF.

This clonotype was counted a few times. This sequence joins TRBV20-1 and TRBJ2-7; D uncertain. Trimming stripped 2 bases from V and 4 bases from J, with 12 bases between. Germline lookup yields CDR1 DFQATT and CDR2 SNEGSKA (reference sequence). The CDR3 loop spans 13 amino acids. The CDR3: CSARHPVSYEQYF. CDR3 nucleotides: TGCAGTGCTAGACACCCAGTCTCGTACGAGCAGTACTTC.